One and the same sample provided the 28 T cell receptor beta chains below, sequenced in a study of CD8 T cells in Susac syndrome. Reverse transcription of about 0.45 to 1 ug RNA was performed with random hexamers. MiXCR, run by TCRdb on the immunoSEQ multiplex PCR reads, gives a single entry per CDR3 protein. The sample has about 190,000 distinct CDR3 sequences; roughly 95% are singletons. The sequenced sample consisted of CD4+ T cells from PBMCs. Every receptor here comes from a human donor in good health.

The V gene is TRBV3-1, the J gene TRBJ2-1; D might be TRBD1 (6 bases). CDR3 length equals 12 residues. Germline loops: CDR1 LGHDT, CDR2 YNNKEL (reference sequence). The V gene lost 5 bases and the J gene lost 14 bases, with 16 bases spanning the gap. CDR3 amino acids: CASSLPGQYKFF. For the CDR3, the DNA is TGTGCCAGCAGCTTACCGGGACAATATAAGTTCTTC.

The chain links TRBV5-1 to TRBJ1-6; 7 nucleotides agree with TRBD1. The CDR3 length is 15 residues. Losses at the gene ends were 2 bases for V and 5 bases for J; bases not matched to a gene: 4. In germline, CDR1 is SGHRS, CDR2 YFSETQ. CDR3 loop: CASSFRGTDNSPLHF. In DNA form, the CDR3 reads TGCGCCAGCAGCTTCCGAGGGACAGATAATTCACCCCTCCACTTT.

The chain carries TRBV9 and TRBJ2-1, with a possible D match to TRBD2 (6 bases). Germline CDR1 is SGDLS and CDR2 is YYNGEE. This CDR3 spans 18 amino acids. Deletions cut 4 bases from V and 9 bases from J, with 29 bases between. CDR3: CASSIREGGVDVLVEQFF. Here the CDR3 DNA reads TGTGCCAGCAGCATCCGCGAGGGAGGAGTGGATGTTCTAGTTGAGCAGTTCTTC.

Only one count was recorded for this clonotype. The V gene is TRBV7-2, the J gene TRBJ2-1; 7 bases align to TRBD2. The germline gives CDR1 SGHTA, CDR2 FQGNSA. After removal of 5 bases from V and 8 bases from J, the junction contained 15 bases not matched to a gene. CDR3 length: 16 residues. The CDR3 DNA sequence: TGTGCCAGCAGCCAAATGGGGGGAGGGCCTAGGGATGAGCAGTTCTTC. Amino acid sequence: CASSQMGGGPRDEQFF.

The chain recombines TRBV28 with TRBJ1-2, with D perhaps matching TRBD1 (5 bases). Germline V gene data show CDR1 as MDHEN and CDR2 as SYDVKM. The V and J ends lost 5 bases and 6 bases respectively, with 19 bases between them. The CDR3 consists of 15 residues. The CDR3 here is CASSPPGGMWHGYTF. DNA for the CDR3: TGTGCCAGCAGTCCCCCTGGGGGGATGTGGCATGGCTACACCTTC.

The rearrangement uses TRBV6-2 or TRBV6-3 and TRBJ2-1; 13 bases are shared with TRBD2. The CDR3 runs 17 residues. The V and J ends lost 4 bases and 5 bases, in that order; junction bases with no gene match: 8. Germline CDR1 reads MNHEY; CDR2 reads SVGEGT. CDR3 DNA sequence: TGTGCCAGCAGTTTCGTGACTAGCGGGAGGTCACACAATGAGCAGTTCTTC. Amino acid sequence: CASSFVTSGRSHNEQFF.

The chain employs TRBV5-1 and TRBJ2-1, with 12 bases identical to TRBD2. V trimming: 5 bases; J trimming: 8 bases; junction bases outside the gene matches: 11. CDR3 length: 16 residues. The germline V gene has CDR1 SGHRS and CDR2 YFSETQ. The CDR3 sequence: CASRGKGLAGGDEQFF. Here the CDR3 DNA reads TGCGCCAGCAGAGGAAAAGGGCTAGCGGGAGGGGATGAGCAGTTCTTC. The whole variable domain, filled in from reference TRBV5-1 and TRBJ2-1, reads KAGVTQTPRYLIKTRGQQVTLSCSPISGHRSVSWYQQTPGQGLQFLFEYFSETQRNKGNFPGRFSGRQFSNSRSEMNVSTLELGDSALYLCASRGKGLAGGDEQFFGPGTRLTVL.

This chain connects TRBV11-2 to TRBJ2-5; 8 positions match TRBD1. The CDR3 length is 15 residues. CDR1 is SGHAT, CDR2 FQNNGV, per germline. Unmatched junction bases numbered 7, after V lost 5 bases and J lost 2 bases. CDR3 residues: CASSAGQATQETQYF. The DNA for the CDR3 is TGTGCCAGCAGCGCGGGACAGGCAACTCAAGAGACCCAGTACTTC.

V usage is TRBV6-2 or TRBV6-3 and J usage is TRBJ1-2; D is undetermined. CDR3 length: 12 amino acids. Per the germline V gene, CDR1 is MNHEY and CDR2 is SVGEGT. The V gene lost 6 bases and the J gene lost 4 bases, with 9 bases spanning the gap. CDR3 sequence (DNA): TGTGCCAGCAGAACCCAAATCTATGGCTACACCTTC. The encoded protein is CASRTQIYGYTF.

CDR3 protein: CASSQAPYSPLHF. The CDR3 nucleotides are TGCGCCAGCAGCCAAGCTCCGTATTCACCCCTCCACTTT. The chain has TRBV4-3 and TRBJ1-6; D unclear. V dropped 1 base and J dropped 8 bases, with 6 bases sitting between them. Per germline, CDR1 LGHNA and CDR2 YSLEER. This CDR3 region has 13 residues.

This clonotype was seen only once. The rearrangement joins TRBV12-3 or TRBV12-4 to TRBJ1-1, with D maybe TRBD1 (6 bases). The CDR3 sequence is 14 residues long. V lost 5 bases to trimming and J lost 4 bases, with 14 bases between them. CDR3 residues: CASSPSLGGTEAFF. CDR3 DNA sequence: TGTGCCAGCAGTCCCAGCCTAGGGGGCACTGAAGCTTTCTTT.

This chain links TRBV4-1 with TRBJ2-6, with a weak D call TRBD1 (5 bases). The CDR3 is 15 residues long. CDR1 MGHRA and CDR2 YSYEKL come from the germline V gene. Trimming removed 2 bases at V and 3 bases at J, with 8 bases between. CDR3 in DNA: TGCGCCAGCAGCCAACCAGGGTATGGGGCCAACGTCCTGACTTTC. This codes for CASSQPGYGANVLTF.

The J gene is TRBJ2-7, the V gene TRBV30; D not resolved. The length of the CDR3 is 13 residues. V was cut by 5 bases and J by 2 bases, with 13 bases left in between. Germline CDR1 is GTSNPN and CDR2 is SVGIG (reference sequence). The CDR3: CAWEVAEAYEQYV. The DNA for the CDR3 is TGTGCCTGGGAAGTGGCAGAAGCCTACGAGCAGTACGTC.

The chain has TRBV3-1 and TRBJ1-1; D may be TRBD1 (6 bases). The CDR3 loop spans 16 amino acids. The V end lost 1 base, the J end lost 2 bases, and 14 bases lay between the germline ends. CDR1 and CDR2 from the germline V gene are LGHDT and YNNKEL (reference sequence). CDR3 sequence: CASSQAQGRSNTEAFF. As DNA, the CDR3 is TGTGCCAGCAGCCAAGCACAGGGTAGATCAAACACTGAAGCTTTCTTT.

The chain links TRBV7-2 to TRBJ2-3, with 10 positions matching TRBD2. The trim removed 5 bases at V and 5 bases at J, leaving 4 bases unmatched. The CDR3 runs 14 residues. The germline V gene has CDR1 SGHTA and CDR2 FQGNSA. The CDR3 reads CASSTSGVIDTQYF. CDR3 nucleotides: TGTGCCAGCAGCACTAGCGGGGTAATAGATACGCAGTATTTT.

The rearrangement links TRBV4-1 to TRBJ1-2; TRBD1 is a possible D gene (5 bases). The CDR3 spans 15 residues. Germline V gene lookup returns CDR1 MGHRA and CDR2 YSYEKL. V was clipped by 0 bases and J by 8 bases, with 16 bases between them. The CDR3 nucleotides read TGCGCCAGCAGCCAAGAGGGCAGGGCCAGGAGGGGCTACACCTTC. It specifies CASSQEGRARRGYTF.

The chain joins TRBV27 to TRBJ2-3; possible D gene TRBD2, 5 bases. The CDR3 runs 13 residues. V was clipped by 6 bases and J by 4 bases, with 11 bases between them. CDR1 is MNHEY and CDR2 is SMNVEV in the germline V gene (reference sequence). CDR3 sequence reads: CASRGGGSDTQYF. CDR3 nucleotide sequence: TGTGCCAGCAGAGGAGGAGGCTCAGATACGCAGTATTTT.

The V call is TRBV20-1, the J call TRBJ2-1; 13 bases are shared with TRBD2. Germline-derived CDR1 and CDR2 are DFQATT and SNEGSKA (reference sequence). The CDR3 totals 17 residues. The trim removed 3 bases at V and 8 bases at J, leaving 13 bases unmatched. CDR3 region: CSASSGLAGVKGDEQFF. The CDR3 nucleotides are TGCAGTGCTAGTAGTGGACTAGCGGGAGTCAAGGGGGATGAGCAGTTCTTC.

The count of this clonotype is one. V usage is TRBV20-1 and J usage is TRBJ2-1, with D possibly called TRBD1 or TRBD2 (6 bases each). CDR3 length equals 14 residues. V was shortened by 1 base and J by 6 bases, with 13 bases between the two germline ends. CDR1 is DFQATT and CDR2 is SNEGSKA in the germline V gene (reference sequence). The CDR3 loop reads CSARAGAFGNEQFF. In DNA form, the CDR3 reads TGCAGTGCTAGAGCGGGGGCATTCGGCAATGAGCAGTTCTTC.

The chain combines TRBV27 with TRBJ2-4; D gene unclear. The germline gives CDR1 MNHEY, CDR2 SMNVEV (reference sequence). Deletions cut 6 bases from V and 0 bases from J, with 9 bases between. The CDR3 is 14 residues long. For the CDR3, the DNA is TGTGCCAGCAGCCCATTGGAAGCCAAAAACATTCAGTACTTC. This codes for CASSPLEAKNIQYF.

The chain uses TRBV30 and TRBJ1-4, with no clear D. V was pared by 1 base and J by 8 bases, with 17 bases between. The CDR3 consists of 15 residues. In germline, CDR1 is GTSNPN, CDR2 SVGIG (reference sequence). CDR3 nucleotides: TGTGCCTGGAGTGAATGGAAGAAGAGTGACGAAAAACTGTTTTTT. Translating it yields CAWSEWKKSDEKLFF. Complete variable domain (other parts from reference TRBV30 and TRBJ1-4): SQTIHQWPATLVQPVGSPLSLECTVEGTSNPNLYWYRQAAGRGLQLLFYSVGIGQISSEVPQNLSASRPQDRQFILSSKKLLLSDSGFYLCAWSEWKKSDEKLFFGSGTQLSVL.

CDR3 loop: CAWSMGGSSGNTIYF. The DNA for the CDR3 is TGTGCCTGGAGTATGGGTGGGAGCTCTGGAAACACCATATATTTT. V and J are TRBV30 and TRBJ1-3; D unresolved. The CDR3 totals 15 residues. The germline CDR1 and CDR2 sequences are GTSNPN and SVGIG (reference sequence). Trimming took 2 bases from V and 0 from J, leaving 11 bases between them.

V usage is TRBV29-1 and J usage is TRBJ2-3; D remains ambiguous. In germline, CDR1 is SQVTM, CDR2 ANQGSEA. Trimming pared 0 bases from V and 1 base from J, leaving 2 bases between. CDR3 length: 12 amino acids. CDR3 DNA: TGCAGCGTTGAAGAGGGCACAGATACGCAGTATTTT. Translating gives CSVEEGTDTQYF.

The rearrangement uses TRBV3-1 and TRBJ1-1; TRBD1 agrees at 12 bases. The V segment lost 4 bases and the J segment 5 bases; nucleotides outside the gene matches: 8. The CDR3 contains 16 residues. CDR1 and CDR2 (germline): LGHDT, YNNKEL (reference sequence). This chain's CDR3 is CASSLGTGGAGTEAFF. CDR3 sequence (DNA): TGTGCCAGCAGCCTCGGGACAGGGGGCGCGGGAACTGAAGCTTTCTTT.

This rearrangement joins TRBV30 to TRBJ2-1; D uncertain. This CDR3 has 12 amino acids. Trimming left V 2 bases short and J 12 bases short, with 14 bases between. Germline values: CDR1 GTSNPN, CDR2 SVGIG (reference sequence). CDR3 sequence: CAWSIGPLGQFF. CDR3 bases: TGTGCCTGGAGTATAGGACCCCTTGGGCAGTTCTTC.

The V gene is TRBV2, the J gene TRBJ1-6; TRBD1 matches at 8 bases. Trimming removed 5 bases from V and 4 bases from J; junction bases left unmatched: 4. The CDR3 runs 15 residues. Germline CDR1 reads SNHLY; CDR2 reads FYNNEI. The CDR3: CASSSQGAYNSPLHF. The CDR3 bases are TGTGCCAGCAGTTCCCAGGGGGCTTATAATTCACCCCTCCACTTT.

The chain's CDR3 is CASSVQGSYEQYV. Here the CDR3 DNA reads TGTGCCAGCAGCGTCCAGGGATCCTACGAGCAGTACGTC. The chain couples TRBV28 to TRBJ2-7, with D possibly being TRBD1 (5 bases). V lost 6 bases to trimming and J lost 1 base, with 10 bases between them. Germline CDR1 and CDR2: MDHEN and SYDVKM. The length of the CDR3 is 13 residues.

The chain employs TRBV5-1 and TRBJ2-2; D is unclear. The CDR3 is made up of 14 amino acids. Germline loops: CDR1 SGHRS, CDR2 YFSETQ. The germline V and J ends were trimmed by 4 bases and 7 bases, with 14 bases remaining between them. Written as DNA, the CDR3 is TGCGCCAGCAGCCCCGCCCTTGGGGACGGGGAGCTGTTTTTT. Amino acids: CASSPALGDGELFF.